One sample yielded the 12 T cell receptor beta chains listed below, sequenced in a study of breast tumors, draining lymph nodes, adjacent tissues. Breast cancer patients provided tissue from their axillary draining lymph nodes. TCRdb re-called the multiplex PCR reads with MiXCR, one entry per CDR3 protein. The sample has under 150,000 distinct CDR3 sequences, about a fifth seen once. The sequencing sample was made of axillary lymph node tissue. These receptors were collected from a female donor with breast cancer. Some clones in this sample may be carry-over from other donors' samples.

On this clonotype: A much more abundant neighbour one base away suggests this may be a read error. The CDR3 protein is CASSLAGRVLLDEQFF. CDR3 DNA sequence: TGTGCCAGCAGCTTAGCGGGTAGGGTCCTTCTCGATGAGCAGTTCTTC. The V gene is TRBV7-9, the J gene TRBJ2-1; unclear D gene. Germline CDR1 is SEHNR and CDR2 is FQNEAQ (reference sequence). The V gene lost 0 bases and the J gene lost 8 bases, with 17 bases spanning the gap. This CDR3 region has 16 residues.

This clonotype has a count of ten or more. The chain is built from TRBV2 and TRBJ2-3; 13 positions match TRBD2. From germline, CDR1 is SNHLY and CDR2 FYNNEI. The CDR3 contains 16 residues. The trim removed 7 bases at V and 2 bases at J, leaving 6 bases unmatched. The DNA of the CDR3 is TGTGCCAGCAAACGACTAGCGGGAGGCCCCACAGATACGCAGTATTTT. Its protein product is CASKRLAGGPTDTQYF.

The gene calls are TRBV28 and TRBJ2-7; D may be TRBD1 or TRBD2 (5 bases each). The CDR3 sequence is 16 residues long. Per germline, CDR1 MDHEN and CDR2 SYDVKM. Trimming shortened V by 3 bases and J by 4 bases, and 19 bases separated the two germline ends. The CDR3 protein is CASSFVGTGPEYEQYF. The DNA for the CDR3 is TGTGCCAGCAGTTTTGTGGGGACCGGTCCAGAATACGAGCAGTACTTC.

This clonotype was recorded at least ten times. The chain employs TRBV12-3 or TRBV12-4 and TRBJ1-4, with D possibly being TRBD1 (5 bases). This CDR3 is 14 amino acids long. The V and J ends lost 5 bases and 5 bases respectively, with 12 bases between them. The chain's CDR3 is CASSRRQPNEKLFF. The CDR3 region has the DNA TGTGCCAGCAGTCGCCGACAGCCCAATGAAAAACTGTTTTTT.

This clonotype came up many times. DNA of the CDR3: TGTGCCAGCACCGGACAGGGTTCCTACAATGAGCAGTTCTTC. This sequence encodes CASTGQGSYNEQFF. The chain joins TRBV6-1 to TRBJ2-1; 8 nucleotides agree with TRBD1. This CDR3 region has 14 residues. V dropped 7 bases and J dropped 1; count of bases not matched to a gene: 3. Per the germline V gene, CDR1 is MNHNS and CDR2 is SASEGT.

This clonotype was recorded many times. This CDR3 is CASSFSASSYNEQFF. In nucleotides, the CDR3 is TGTGCCAGCAGCTTTAGCGCAAGCTCCTACAATGAGCAGTTCTTC. The rearrangement joins TRBV7-8 to TRBJ2-1; tentatively, D is TRBD2 (5 bases). Per the germline V gene, CDR1 is SGHVS and CDR2 is FQNEAQ. The CDR3 is 15 residues long. Trimming stripped 3 bases from V and 0 bases from J, with 9 bases between.

In this sample, this clonotype turned up a few times. The chain uses TRBV27 and TRBJ1-2; D gene uncertain. The CDR3 has 14 amino acids. Germline V CDR1 and CDR2: MNHEY, SMNVEV (reference sequence). V lost 5 bases, J lost 4 bases, and 14 bases lay in between. The chain's CDR3 is CASSPGRVSYGYTF. The CDR3 nucleotides are TGTGCCAGCAGTCCGGGGAGGGTTTCCTATGGCTACACCTTC.

As to this clonotype: One end of the junction does not line up with germline, which may come from a read error. This rearrangement joins TRBV5-1 to TRBJ2-1; 15 bases match TRBD2. The CDR3 runs to 21 residues. Germline CDR1 is SGHRS and CDR2 is YFSETQ. This chain's CDR3 is CASSLVGNGGGLAGGPVEQLF. In DNA form, the CDR3 reads TGCGCCAGCAGCTTGGTGGGAAACGGTGGCGGACTAGCGGGAGGGCCGGTTGAGCAGCTCTTC.

Of note for this clonotype: A much larger clone lies a single base off, so this may be a read error. The chain joins TRBV6-4 to TRBJ1-5, with D perhaps matching TRBD1 (5 bases). In germline, CDR1 is MRHNA, CDR2 SNTAGT. The CDR3 is 16 amino acids. Written as DNA, the CDR3 is TGTGCCAGCAGTGAATCAGGGAGAGGTAGCAGTCAGCCCCAGCATTTT. It specifies CASSESGRGSSQPQHF.

Of note for this clonotype: A much larger clone lies a single base off, so this may be a read error. CDR3 region: CGVGPGDYEQYF. In DNA, the CDR3 is TGCGGCGTTGGTCCAGGGGACTACGAGCAGTACTTC. The gene calls are TRBV29-1 and TRBJ2-7, with D perhaps TRBD1 (6 bases). The CDR3 has 12 residues. Looked up from germline, CDR1 is SQVTM and CDR2 is ANQGSEA.

Ten or more counts support this clonotype. This sequence joins TRBV12-5 and TRBJ2-1; no firm D call. Per germline, CDR1 LGHNT and CDR2 FRNRAP. The length of the CDR3 is 13 residues. Between the trimmed V and J ends, which lost 2 bases and 4 bases, there was a span of 6 bases. The chain's CDR3 is CASGLSEYNEQFF. DNA for the CDR3: TGTGCTAGTGGTTTGTCCGAGTACAATGAGCAGTTCTTC.

At least ten counts were recorded for this clonotype. The chain is built from TRBV16 and TRBJ2-3; D may be TRBD1 (6 bases). Per germline, CDR1 KGHSY and CDR2 FQNENV. The CDR3 spans 17 residues. Trimming shortened V by 1 base and J by 0 bases, and 14 bases separated the two germline ends. Here the CDR3 reads CASSQYRQAASTDTQYF. CDR3 nucleotide sequence: TGTGCCAGCAGCCAATACCGACAGGCAGCTAGCACAGATACGCAGTATTTT.